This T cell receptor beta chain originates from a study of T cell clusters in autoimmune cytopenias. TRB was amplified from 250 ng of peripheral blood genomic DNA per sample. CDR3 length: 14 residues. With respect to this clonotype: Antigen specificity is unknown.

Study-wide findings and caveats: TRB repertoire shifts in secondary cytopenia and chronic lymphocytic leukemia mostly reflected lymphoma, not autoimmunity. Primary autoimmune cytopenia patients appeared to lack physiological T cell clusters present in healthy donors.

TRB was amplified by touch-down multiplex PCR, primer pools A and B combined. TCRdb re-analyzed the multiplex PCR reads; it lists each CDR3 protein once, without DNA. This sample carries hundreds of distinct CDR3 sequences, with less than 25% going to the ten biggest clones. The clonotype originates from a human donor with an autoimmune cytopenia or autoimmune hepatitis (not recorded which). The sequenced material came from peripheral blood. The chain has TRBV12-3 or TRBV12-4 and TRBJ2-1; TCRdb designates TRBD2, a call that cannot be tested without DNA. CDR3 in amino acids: CASSLFGGGSEQFF.